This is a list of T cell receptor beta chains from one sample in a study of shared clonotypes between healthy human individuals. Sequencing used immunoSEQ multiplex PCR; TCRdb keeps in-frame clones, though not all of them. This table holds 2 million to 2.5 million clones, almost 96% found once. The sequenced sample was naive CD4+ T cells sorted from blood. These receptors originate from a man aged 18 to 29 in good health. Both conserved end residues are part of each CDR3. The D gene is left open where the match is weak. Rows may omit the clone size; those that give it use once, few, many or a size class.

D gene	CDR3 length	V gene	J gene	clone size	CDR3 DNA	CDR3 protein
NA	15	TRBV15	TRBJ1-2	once	TGTGCCACCAGCAGAGATCGGCAGGGCCCCTATGGCTACACCTTC	CATSRDRQGPYGYTF
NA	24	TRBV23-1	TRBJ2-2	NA	TGCGCCAGCAGTCAAAGGCCTGTAGGGGGGCTGATTAAACAGCGTAGGTTTGTCACCGGGGAGCTGTTTTTT	CASSQRPVGGLIKQRRFVTGELFF
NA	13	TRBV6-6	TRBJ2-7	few	TGTGCCAGCAGCCCCGGACTGGTCTACGAGCAGTACTTC	CASSPGLVYEQYF
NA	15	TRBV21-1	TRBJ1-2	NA	TGTGCCAGCAGCCCGCTCTGGGACAGGGGGTATGGCTACACCTTC	CASSPLWDRGYGYTF
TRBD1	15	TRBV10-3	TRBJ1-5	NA	TGTGCCACCACTGCCGGGACAGGGATTATTCAGCCCCAGCATTTT	CATTAGTGIIQPQHF
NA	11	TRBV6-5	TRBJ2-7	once	TGTGCCAGCAGTGAAGGCTACGAGCAGTACTTC	CASSEGYEQYF
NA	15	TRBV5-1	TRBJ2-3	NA	TGCGCCAGCAGCTTGGGGGCGGGAAGCACAGATACGCAGTATTTT	CASSLGAGSTDTQYF
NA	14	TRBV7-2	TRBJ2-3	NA	TGTGCCAGCAGCCCTGGGACTTTCACAGATACGCAGTATTTT	CASSPGTFTDTQYF
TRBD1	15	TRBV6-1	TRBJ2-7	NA	TGTGCCAGCAGTGTGGGACAGGGAATTTCTTACGAGCAGTACTTC	CASSVGQGISYEQYF
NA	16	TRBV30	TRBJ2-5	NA	TGTGCCTGGAGTGTAAGGGGCGGGCTCGCAACGGAGACCCAGTACTTC	CAWSVRGGLATETQYF
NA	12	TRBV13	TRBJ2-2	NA	TGTGCCAGCAGCCCTATCTCCGGGGAGCTGTTTTTT	CASSPISGELFF
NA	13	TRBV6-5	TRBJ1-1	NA	TGTGCCAGCAGTTACACGGGGAACACTGAAGCTTTCTTT	CASSYTGNTEAFF
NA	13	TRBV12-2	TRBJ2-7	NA	TGTGCAAGTCGCTTAGAGAAGGTGAAGGAGCAGTACTTC	CASRLEKVKEQYF
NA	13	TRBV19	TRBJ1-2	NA	TGTGCCAGTAGTATACGGGAGGGCTATGGCTACACCTTC	CASSIREGYGYTF
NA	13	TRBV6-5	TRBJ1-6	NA	TGTGCCAGCCGAGGGACGGCAAATTCACCCCTCCACTTT	CASRGTANSPLHF
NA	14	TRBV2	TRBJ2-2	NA	TGTGCCAGCAGTGTTGTGACATCCACCGGGGAGCTGTTTTTT	CASSVVTSTGELFF
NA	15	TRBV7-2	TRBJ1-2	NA	TGTGCCAGCAGACCCGACAGAGTGGGGAACTATGGCTACACCTTC	CASRPDRVGNYGYTF
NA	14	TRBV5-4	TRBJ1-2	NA	TGTGCCACCCACGTAGGGGCTTCTAACTATGGCTACACCTTC	CATHVGASNYGYTF
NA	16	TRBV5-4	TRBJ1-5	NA	TGTGCCAGCAGCTTGGCCGAGGGGCCCAGCAATCAGCCCCAGCATTTT	CASSLAEGPSNQPQHF
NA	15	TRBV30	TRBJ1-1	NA	TGTGCCTGGAGGAACGAGGGGACGATGAACACTGAAGCTTTCTTT	CAWRNEGTMNTEAFF
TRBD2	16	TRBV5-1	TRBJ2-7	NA	TGCGCCAGCAGCTTAATATTTGCGGGAGGGCCTCGCGAGCAGTACTTC	CASSLIFAGGPREQYF
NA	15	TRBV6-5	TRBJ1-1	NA	TGTGCCAGCACCAAGCGACAGGCGATGAACACTGAAGCTTTCTTT	CASTKRQAMNTEAFF
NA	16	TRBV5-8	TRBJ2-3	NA	TGTGCCAGCAGCTTGGTGGTGACAGAGAGCACAGATACGCAGTATTTT	CASSLVVTESTDTQYF
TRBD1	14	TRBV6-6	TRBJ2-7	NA	TGTGCCAGCAGTTACCGGACAGGGAACTACGAGCAGTACTTC	CASSYRTGNYEQYF
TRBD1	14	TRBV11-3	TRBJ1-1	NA	TGTGCCAGCAGCTTCACAGGGGGCAACACTGAAGCTTTCTTT	CASSFTGGNTEAFF
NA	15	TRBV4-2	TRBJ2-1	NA	TGTGCCAGCAGCCAAGAGAGGCAGCCAGGGAATGAGCAGTTCTTC	CASSQERQPGNEQFF
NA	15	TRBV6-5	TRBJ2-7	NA	TGTGCCAGCAGTTACAACCAGGGGCCCACCACCCAGCAGTACTTC	CASSYNQGPTTQQYF
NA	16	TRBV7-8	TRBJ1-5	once	TGTGCCAGCAGCTTAGTACCCATCGGGGGCAATCAGCCCCAGCATTTT	CASSLVPIGGNQPQHF
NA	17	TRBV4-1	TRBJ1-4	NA	TGCGCCAGCAGCCAAGAGCCCCCTTCGGTCTCTAATGAAAAACTGTTTTTT	CASSQEPPSVSNEKLFF
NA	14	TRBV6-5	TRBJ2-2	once	TGTGCCAGCAGTTACTCAGCATACACCGGGGAGCTGTTTTTT	CASSYSAYTGELFF
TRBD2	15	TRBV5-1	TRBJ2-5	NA	TGCGCCAGCAGCTTCTGGCGGGGGGCCCAGGAGACCCAGTACTTC	CASSFWRGAQETQYF
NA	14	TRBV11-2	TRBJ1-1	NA	TGTGCCAGCAGCTTGGACGGGGCGAACGGTGAAGCTTTCTTT	CASSLDGANGEAFF
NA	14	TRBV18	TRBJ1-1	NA	TGTGCCAGCTCCCAGTTAGAATGGGGCACTGAAGCTTTCTTT	CASSQLEWGTEAFF
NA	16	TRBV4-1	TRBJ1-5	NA	TGCGCCAGCAGCCAAGGAATCACGGATGTGGGTCTGCCCCAGCATTTT	CASSQGITDVGLPQHF
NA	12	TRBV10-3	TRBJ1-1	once	TGTGCCATCAGTGTGGGGAACACTGAAGCTTTCTTT	CAISVGNTEAFF
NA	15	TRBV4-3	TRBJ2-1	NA	TGCGCCACGAGCCCGGGCTCGAGCTCCTACAATGAGCAGTTCTTC	CATSPGSSSYNEQFF
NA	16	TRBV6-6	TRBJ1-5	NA	TGTGCCAGCAGTTACTCCACAATTTATAGCAATCAGCCCCAGCATTTT	CASSYSTIYSNQPQHF
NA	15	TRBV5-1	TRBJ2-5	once	TGCGCCAGCAGCTTGGAATACAGACACCAAGAGACCCAGTACTTC	CASSLEYRHQETQYF
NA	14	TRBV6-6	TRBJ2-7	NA	TGTGCCAGCAGTTACTCGAGAGGTTCCTACGAGCAGTACTTC	CASSYSRGSYEQYF
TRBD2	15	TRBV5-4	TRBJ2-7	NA	TGTGCCAGCAGCTTGCAGTCTAGCGGGAGGAGCGAGCAGTACTTC	CASSLQSSGRSEQYF
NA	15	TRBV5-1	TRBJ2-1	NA	TGCGCCAGCAGCCAGACGGGAGCGAACTACAATGAGCAGTTCTTC	CASSQTGANYNEQFF
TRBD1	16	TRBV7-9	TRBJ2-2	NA	TGTGCGACAGGACAGGGGCTAAAATCGAACACCGGGGAGCTGTTTTTT	CATGQGLKSNTGELFF
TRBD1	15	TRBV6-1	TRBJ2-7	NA	TGTGCCAGCAGGAGAACAGGGGGAATCTCCTACGAGCAGTACTTC	CASRRTGGISYEQYF
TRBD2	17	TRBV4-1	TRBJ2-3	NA	TGCGCCAGCAGCCAATCGACTAGCGGGAGTCACTTGGATACGCAGTATTTT	CASSQSTSGSHLDTQYF
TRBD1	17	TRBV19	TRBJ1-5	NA	TGTGCCAGTAGTATGAAAACAGGGGGCAACAGCAATCAGCCCCAGCATTTT	CASSMKTGGNSNQPQHF
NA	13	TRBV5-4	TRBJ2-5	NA	TGTGCCAGCAGCAGGGGTTTGGAGGAGACCCAGTACTTC	CASSRGLEETQYF
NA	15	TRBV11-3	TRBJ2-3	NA	TGTGCCAGCAGCTTAGGGGCGATTAGCACAGATACGCAGTATTTT	CASSLGAISTDTQYF
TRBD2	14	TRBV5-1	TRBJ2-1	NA	TGCGCCAGCAGCCCCGCCGGGGGGTTTCTTGAGCAGTTCTTC	CASSPAGGFLEQFF
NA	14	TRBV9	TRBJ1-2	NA	TGTGCCAGCAGCGTAGGGACAGCTAACTATATCTACACCTTC	CASSVGTANYIYTF